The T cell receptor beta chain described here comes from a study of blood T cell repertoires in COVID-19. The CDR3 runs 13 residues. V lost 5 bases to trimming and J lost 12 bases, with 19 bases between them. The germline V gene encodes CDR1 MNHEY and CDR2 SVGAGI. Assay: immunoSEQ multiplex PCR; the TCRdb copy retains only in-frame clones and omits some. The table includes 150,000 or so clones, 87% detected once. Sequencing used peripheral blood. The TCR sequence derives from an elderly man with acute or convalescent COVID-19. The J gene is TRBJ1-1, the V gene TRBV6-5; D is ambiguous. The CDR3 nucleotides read TGTGCCAGCAGTAATGCTGACTCTATGACGACTTTCTTT. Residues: CASSNADSMTTFF.